These T cell receptor beta chains were read from a single sample in a study of OX40 agonist ivuxolimab in advanced cancers. TCRdb's copy holds only in-frame clones and misses some; the assay was immunoSEQ multiplex PCR. Here the sample spans about 70,000 clones, about 85% being singletons. The material was CD4+ or CD8+ T cells sorted from blood, obtained in a trial of the OX40 agonist ivuxolimab. These receptor sequences come from an adult with an advanced solid tumor such as melanoma, head and neck, liver or kidney cancer. CDR3s include the opening cysteine and the closing phenylalanine or tryptophan. The order of the fields is clone size, V gene, J gene, D gene, CDR3 protein, CDR3 DNA. D genes are given only for firm matches. Expanded clones are given a class, and other clones once, few, many or no size at all.

size: few
V: TRBV5-1
J: TRBJ2-2
D: TRBD2
CDR3: CASSGTSGPTGELFF
DNA: TGCGCCAGCTCGGGGACTAGCGGCCCGACCGGGGAGCTGTTTTTT

size: .
V: TRBV6-5
J: TRBJ1-2
D: .
CDR3: CASSYAPGSNYGYTF
DNA: TGTGCCAGCAGTTACGCACCGGGGTCTAACTATGGCTACACCTTC

size: once
V: TRBV6-5
J: TRBJ1-2
D: TRBD1
CDR3: CASSRTGLFSYTF
DNA: TGTGCCAGCAGTCGGACAGGGTTGTTCAGCTACACCTTC

size: .
V: TRBV7-8
J: TRBJ1-3
D: .
CDR3: CASSLGQGSSGNTIYF
DNA: TGTGCCAGCAGCTTAGGGCAGGGGTCGTCTGGAAACACCATATATTTT

size: .
V: TRBV6-5
J: TRBJ2-7
D: TRBD1
CDR3: CASRTGGYEQYF
DNA: TGTGCCAGCAGGACAGGGGGCTACGAGCAGTACTTC

size: .
V: TRBV10-2
J: TRBJ1-1
D: .
CDR3: CASSEVGGTEAFF
DNA: TGCGCCAGCAGTGAGGTAGGGGGTACTGAAGCTTTCTTT

size: once
V: TRBV5-8
J: TRBJ1-1
D: TRBD1
CDR3: CASSPRDRENTEAFF
DNA: TGTGCCAGCAGCCCGCGGGACAGGGAGAACACTGAAGCTTTCTTT

size: .
V: TRBV7-9
J: TRBJ1-2
D: .
CDR3: CASSLDLQVTLYPYGYTF
DNA: TGTGCCAGCAGCTTAGATTTACAGGTCACACTATACCCTTATGGCTACACCTTC

size: .
V: TRBV9
J: TRBJ2-5
D: TRBD2
CDR3: CASSVGRGVAEETQYF
DNA: TGTGCCAGCAGCGTAGGTCGGGGGGTTGCGGAGGAGACCCAGTACTTC

size: .
V: TRBV4-1
J: TRBJ2-5
D: TRBD1
CDR3: CASSQGHRGRKETQYF
DNA: TGCGCCAGCAGCCAAGGGCACAGGGGGCGAAAAGAGACCCAGTACTTC

size: .
V: TRBV11-3
J: TRBJ1-2
D: .
CDR3: CASSPTGPEGGYTF
DNA: TGTGCCAGCAGCCCTACCGGTCCCGAGGGTGGCTACACCTTC

size: .
V: TRBV5-1
J: TRBJ1-2
D: .
CDR3: CASSLEQGIGDGYTF
DNA: TGCGCCAGCAGCTTGGAGCAGGGAATCGGGGATGGCTACACCTTC

size: once
V: TRBV27
J: TRBJ2-7
D: .
CDR3: CASSFSHGTRAYEQYF
DNA: TGTGCCAGCAGTTTTTCCCACGGGACACGAGCCTACGAGCAGTACTTC

size: .
V: TRBV7-8
J: TRBJ2-5
D: .
CDR3: CASSLDREETQYF
DNA: TGTGCCAGCAGCTTAGACAGGGAAGAGACCCAGTACTTC

size: .
V: TRBV6-5
J: TRBJ1-6
D: TRBD1
CDR3: CASSYSWDRTNSPLHF
DNA: TGTGCCAGCAGTTACTCCTGGGACAGAACAAATTCACCCCTCCACTTT

size: .
V: TRBV11-2
J: TRBJ2-5
D: .
CDR3: CASSLVASRETQYF
DNA: TGTGCCAGCAGCTTAGTAGCTAGTAGGGAGACCCAGTACTTC

size: .
V: TRBV27
J: TRBJ2-7
D: .
CDR3: CASSFGLHALEQYF
DNA: TGTGCCAGCAGTTTTGGGCTCCATGCTCTCGAGCAGTACTTC

size: few
V: TRBV6-1
J: TRBJ2-1
D: TRBD2
CDR3: CASSELAGGYNEQFF
DNA: TGTGCCAGCAGTGAACTAGCGGGGGGGTACAATGAGCAGTTCTTC

size: few
V: TRBV7-9
J: TRBJ1-1
D: .
CDR3: CASGEKRGNEAFF
DNA: TGTGCCAGCGGAGAAAAAAGGGGAAATGAAGCTTTCTTT

size: .
V: TRBV28
J: TRBJ1-1
D: .
CDR3: CASSSFTENTEAFF
DNA: TGTGCCAGCAGTTCTTTTACAGAGAACACTGAAGCTTTCTTT

size: .
V: TRBV20-1
J: TRBJ2-1
D: .
CDR3: CSARGDEQFF
DNA: TGCAGTGCTAGAGGGGATGAGCAGTTCTTC

size: .
V: TRBV9
J: TRBJ1-1
D: .
CDR3: CASSPGGTGQNTEAFF
DNA: TGTGCCAGCAGCCCCGGGGGAACAGGACAGAACACTGAAGCTTTCTTT

size: .
V: TRBV6-4
J: TRBJ1-5
D: .
CDR3: CASSDLTTTNQPQHF
DNA: TGTGCCAGCAGTGACTTGACGACTACCAATCAGCCCCAGCATTTT